The 3 T cell receptor beta chains below come from one sample, sequenced in a study of T cells in Graves' hyperthyroidism and ophthalmopathy (dated 2019 in TCRdb). Libraries were built with multiplex PCR. These reads were obtained on an Illumina HiSeq 2000. The TCR beta CDR3 regions were amplified from RNA transcripts. A first-round RT-PCR of the TCR CDR3 used the HTBI primer set with the Qiagen OneStep RT-PCR kit. The raw public reads went through TCRdb reprocessing: fastp at Q25, MiXCR clone calling, in-frame beta chains kept. Each entry merges the rows of one CDR3 protein and shows their most common DNA and genes. The sample table shows approximately 520,000 distinct CDR3 sequences, and less than 25% are seen once. The ten largest make up roughly 12% of the sample. Sequencing input: blood. These receptors all come from a young woman with Graves' ophthalmopathy.

The rearrangement joins TRBV19 to TRBJ1-1, with a possible D match to TRBD1 (6 bases). V dropped 10 bases and J dropped 3 bases, with 24 bases sitting between them. The germline gives CDR1 LNHDA, CDR2 SQIVND (reference sequence). This CDR3 comprises 16 residues. In DNA, the CDR3 is TGTGCCACCTCCACCTCAGGGGTGGTAAGGCACACTGAAGCTTTCTTT. It specifies CATSTSGVVRHTEAFF.

V gene TRBV6-2 or TRBV6-3 combines with J gene TRBJ1-2; D is possibly TRBD1 (5 bases). Trimming removed 2 bases from V and 3 bases from J, with 7 bases in between. Germline CDR1 reads MNHEY; CDR2 reads SVGEGT. The CDR3 is 13 residues long. The CDR3, as DNA: TGTGCCAGCAGTTACGGGGCTGACTATGGCTACACCTTC. Translation: CASSYGADYGYTF.

This clonotype was counted ten times or more. The chain employs TRBV20-1 and TRBJ1-1; 7 bases are a match to TRBD1. CDR3 size: 13 residues. V lost 0 bases, J lost 4 bases, and 2 bases stayed unmatched. Germline loops: CDR1 DFQATT, CDR2 SNEGSKA (reference sequence). The CDR3 reads CSARETGSTEAFF. Written as DNA, the CDR3 is TGCAGTGCTAGAGAGACAGGGAGCACTGAAGCTTTCTTT.